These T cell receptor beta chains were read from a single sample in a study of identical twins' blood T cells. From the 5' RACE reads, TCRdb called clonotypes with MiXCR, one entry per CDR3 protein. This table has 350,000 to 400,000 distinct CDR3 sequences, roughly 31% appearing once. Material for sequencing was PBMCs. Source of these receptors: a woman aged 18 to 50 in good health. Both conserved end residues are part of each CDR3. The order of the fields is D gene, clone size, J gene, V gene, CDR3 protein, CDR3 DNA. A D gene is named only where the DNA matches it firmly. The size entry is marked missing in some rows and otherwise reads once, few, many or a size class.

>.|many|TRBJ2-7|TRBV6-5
CASSYSSRIYEQYF
TGTGCCAGCAGTTACTCGAGTAGGATCTACGAGCAGTACTTC
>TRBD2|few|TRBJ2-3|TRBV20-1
CSAGKTSGGTDTQYF
TGCAGTGCCGGGAAAACTAGCGGGGGCACAGATACGCAGTATTTT
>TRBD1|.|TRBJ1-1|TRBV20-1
CSAKNRGRAEAFF
TGCAGTGCGAAAAACAGGGGGAGGGCTGAAGCTTTCTTT
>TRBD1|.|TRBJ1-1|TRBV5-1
CASSSTGVGGYTEAFF
TGCGCCAGCAGCTCTACAGGGGTGGGGGGGTACACTGAAGCTTTCTTT
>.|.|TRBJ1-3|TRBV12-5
CASGLGQLGNTIYF
TGTGCTAGTGGTCTAGGACAGCTGGGAAACACCATATATTTT
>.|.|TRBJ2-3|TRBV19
CASSSPSDVGTDTQYF
TGTGCCAGTAGCTCCCCTTCGGACGTCGGTACAGATACGCAGTATTTT
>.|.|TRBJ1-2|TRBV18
CASSPSTGPNYGYTF
TGTGCCAGCTCACCATCGACAGGCCCTAACTATGGCTACACCTTC
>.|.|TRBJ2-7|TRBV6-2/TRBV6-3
CASSLITHYEQYF
TGTGCCAGCAGCTTAATAACCCACTACGAGCAGTACTTC
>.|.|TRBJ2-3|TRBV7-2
CASSLDRGMRGTDTQYF
TGTGCCAGCAGCTTAGATCGCGGGATGAGGGGCACAGATACGCAGTATTTT
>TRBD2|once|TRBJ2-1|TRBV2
CASSSGTSESQNEQFF
TGTGCTAGCAGTTCCGGGACTAGCGAGAGCCAAAATGAGCAGTTCTTC
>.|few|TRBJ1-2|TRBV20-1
CSARLPNGYTF
TGCAGTGCTAGATTACCTAATGGCTACACCTTC
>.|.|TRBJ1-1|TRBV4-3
CASGQVEGTEAFF
TGCGCCAGCGGCCAAGTAGAAGGGACTGAAGCTTTCTTT
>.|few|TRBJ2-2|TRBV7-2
CASSLGWLTGELFF
TGTGCCAGCAGCTTGGGTTGGCTGACCGGGGAGCTGTTTTTT
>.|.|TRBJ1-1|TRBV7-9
CASRVRRSAEAFF
TGTGCCAGCAGGGTTCGTCGGTCGGCTGAAGCTTTCTTT
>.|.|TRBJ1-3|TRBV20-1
CSARTPSGNTIYF
TGCAGTGCCCGCACGCCCTCTGGAAACACCATATATTTT
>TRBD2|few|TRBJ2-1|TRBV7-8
CASSFYASGSYEQFF
TGTGCCAGCAGCTTTTACGCTAGCGGGAGCTATGAGCAGTTCTTC
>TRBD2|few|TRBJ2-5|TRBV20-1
CSARSFSGVQETQYF
TGCAGTGCTAGGTCTTTTAGCGGGGTGCAAGAGACCCAGTACTTC
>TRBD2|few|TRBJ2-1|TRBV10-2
CASTLAGGVSEQFF
TGCGCCAGCACCCTAGCGGGAGGGGTTAGTGAGCAGTTCTTC
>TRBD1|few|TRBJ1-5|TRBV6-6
CASSYAGGRGNQPQHF
TGTGCCAGCAGTTACGCAGGGGGCAGGGGCAATCAGCCCCAGCATTTT
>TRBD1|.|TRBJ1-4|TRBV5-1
CASSRGQNEKLFF
TGCGCCAGCAGCCGGGGACAGAATGAAAAACTGTTTTTT
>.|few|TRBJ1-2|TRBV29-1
CSVPKNGAYGYTF
TGCAGCGTTCCTAAAAATGGGGCCTATGGCTACACCTTC
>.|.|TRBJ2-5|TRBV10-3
CAISDGGAQNLETLYF
TGTGCCATCAGTGATGGGGGGGCGCAGAACCTTGAGACCCTGTACTTC
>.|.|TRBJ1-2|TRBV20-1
CSAPGSYGYTF
TGCAGTGCGCCCGGGAGCTATGGCTACACCTTC
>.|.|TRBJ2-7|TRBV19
CASSVFGRAPYEQYF
TGTGCCAGTAGTGTTTTCGGCAGGGCCCCCTACGAGCAGTACTTC
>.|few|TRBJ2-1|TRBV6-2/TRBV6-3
CASSLWFEQFF
TGTGCCAGCAGTTTGTGGTTTGAGCAGTTCTTC
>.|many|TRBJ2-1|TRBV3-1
CASSQAQASYNEQFF
TGTGCCAGCAGCCAAGCTCAAGCCTCCTACAATGAGCAGTTCTTC
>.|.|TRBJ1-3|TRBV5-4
CASSSWGGGNTIYF
TGTGCCAGCAGCTCCTGGGGAGGGGGAAACACCATATATTTT
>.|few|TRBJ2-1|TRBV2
CARSGRNEQFF
TGTGCCAGGAGTGGTCGCAATGAGCAGTTCTTC
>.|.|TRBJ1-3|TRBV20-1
CSALDSGGNTIYF
TGCAGTGCCTTGGACAGCGGGGGAAACACCATATATTTT
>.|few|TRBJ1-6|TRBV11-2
CASSLDTLNSPLHF
TGTGCCAGCAGCCTGGACACGCTCAATTCACCCCTCCACTTT
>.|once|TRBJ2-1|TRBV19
CATVKRNEQFF
TGTGCCACCGTGAAGAGAAATGAGCAGTTCTTC
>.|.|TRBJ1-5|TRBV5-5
CASSRTGFHNPPQHF
TGTGCCAGCAGCAGAACAGGGTTTCACAATCCGCCCCAGCATTTT
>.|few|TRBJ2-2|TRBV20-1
CSAPSGTGLNTGELFF
TGCAGTGCCCCGTCCGGGACTGGCCTGAACACCGGGGAGCTGTTTTTT
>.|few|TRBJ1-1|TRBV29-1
CSVGGAPLNTEAFF
TGCAGCGTTGGTGGGGCGCCCCTGAACACTGAAGCTTTCTTT
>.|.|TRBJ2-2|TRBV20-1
CSAKGSGRKTGELFF
TGCAGTGCTAAGGGGAGCGGAAGGAAAACCGGGGAGCTGTTTTTT
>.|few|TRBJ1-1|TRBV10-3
CAIALRVGDSEAFF
TGTGCCATCGCTCTGAGGGTGGGTGACTCTGAAGCTTTCTTT
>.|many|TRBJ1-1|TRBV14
CASSQVRVLLRTEAFF
TGTGCCAGCAGCCAAGTCCGGGTTCTACTGCGCACTGAAGCTTTCTTT
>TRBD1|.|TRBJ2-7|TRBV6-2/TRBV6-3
CASSYFGTGAYEQYF
TGTGCCAGCAGTTACTTCGGGACAGGGGCCTACGAGCAGTACTTC
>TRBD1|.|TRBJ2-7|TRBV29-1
CSVTGETYEQYF
TGCAGCGTTACAGGGGAGACCTACGAGCAGTACTTC
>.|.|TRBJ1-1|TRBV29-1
CGVSQGQSEAFF
TGCGGCGTTTCCCAAGGCCAGTCGGAAGCTTTCTTT
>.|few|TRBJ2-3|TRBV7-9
CASSSHGREENTQYF
TGTGCCAGCAGCTCCCATGGCAGGGAAGAGAATACGCAGTATTTT
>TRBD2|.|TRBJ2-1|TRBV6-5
CASSLSSGESSYNEQFF
TGTGCCAGCAGTCTTTCTAGCGGAGAAAGCTCCTACAATGAGCAGTTCTTC
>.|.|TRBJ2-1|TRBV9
CASSVGVGGLGNEQFF
TGTGCCAGCAGCGTAGGGGTGGGGGGCTTGGGGAATGAGCAGTTCTTC
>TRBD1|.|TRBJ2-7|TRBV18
CASSPGQGTSYEQYF
TGTGCCAGCTCACCCGGACAGGGGACCAGCTACGAGCAGTACTTC
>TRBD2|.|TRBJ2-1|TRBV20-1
CSARDLLAADEQFF
TGCAGTGCTAGAGATTTACTAGCGGCGGATGAGCAGTTCTTC
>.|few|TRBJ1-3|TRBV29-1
CSAFGQPGNTIYF
TGCAGCGCCTTCGGACAGCCAGGAAACACCATATATTTT
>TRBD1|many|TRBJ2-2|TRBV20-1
CSAWDRGPKNTGELFF
TGCAGTGCCTGGGACAGGGGGCCCAAGAACACCGGGGAGCTGTTTTTT
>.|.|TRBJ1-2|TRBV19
CASSIGLDYGYTF
TGTGCCAGTAGTATCGGACTGGACTATGGCTACACCTTC